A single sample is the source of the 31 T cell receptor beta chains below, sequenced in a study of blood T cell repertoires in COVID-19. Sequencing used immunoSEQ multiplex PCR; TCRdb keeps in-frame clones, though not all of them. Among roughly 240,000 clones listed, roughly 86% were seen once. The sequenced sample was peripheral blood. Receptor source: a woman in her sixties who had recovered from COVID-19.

The CDR3 is CASSQAGGPGGTQYF. The CDR3 DNA reads TGTGCCAGCAGCCAGGCGGGGGGCCCAGGCGGTACGCAGTATTTT. The genes are TRBV14 and TRBJ2-3, with TRBD2 matching over 8 bases. Germline V gives CDR1 SGHDN, CDR2 FVKESK. J was trimmed by 8 bases and V by 3 bases; bases with no gene match: 10. This CDR3 is built from 15 residues.

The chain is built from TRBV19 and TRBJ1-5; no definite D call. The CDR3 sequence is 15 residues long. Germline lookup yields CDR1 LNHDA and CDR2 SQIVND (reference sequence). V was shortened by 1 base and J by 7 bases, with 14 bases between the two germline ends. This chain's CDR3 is CASSIGQVVWQPQHF. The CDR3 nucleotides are TGTGCCAGTAGTATAGGCCAGGTAGTATGGCAGCCCCAGCATTTT.

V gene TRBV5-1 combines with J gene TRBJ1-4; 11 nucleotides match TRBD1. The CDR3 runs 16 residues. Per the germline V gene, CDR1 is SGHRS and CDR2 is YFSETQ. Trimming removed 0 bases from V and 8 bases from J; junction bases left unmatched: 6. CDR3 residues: CASSLDGTGGYEKLFF. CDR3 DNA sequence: TGCGCCAGCAGCTTGGACGGGACAGGGGGATACGAAAAACTGTTTTTT.

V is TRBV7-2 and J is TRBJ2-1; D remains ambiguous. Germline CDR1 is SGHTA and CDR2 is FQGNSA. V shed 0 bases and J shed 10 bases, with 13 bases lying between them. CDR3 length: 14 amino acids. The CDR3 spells CASSLAWPGTEQFF. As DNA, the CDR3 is TGTGCCAGCAGCTTAGCTTGGCCAGGCACGGAGCAGTTCTTC.

The CDR3 region is CAISGTSGDSYEQYF. In DNA, the CDR3 is TGTGCCATCAGCGGGACTAGCGGGGACTCCTACGAGCAGTACTTC. The chain uses TRBV10-3 and TRBJ2-7; TRBD2 aligns across 13 bases. The ends lost 6 bases at V and 0 bases at J; junction bases unmatched: 2. The CDR3 has 15 amino acids. The germline gives CDR1 ENHRY, CDR2 SYGVKD.

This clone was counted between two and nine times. DNA for the CDR3: TGTGCCAGCAGCTTCACAGACACCCTCTCCTACGAGCAGTACTTC. Translated: CASSFTDTLSYEQYF. V is TRBV5-5 and J is TRBJ2-7, with D uncertain. The ends were cut back, 2 bases at V and 0 bases at J, with 12 bases in the middle. CDR1 is SGHKS, CDR2 YYEKEE, per germline (reference sequence). The CDR3 runs to 15 residues.

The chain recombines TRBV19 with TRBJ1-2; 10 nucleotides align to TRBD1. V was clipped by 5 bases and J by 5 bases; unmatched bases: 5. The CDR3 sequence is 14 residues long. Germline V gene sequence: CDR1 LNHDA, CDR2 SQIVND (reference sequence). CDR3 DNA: TGTGCCAGTAGTCAAAGACAGGGGGCGTATGGCTACACCTTC. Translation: CASSQRQGAYGYTF.

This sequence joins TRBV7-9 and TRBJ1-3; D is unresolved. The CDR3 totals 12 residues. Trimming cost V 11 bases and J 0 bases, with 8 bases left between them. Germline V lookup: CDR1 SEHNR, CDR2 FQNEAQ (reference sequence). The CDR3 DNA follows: TGTGCCTCCATCAGCTCTGGAAACACCATATATTTT. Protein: CASISSGNTIYF.

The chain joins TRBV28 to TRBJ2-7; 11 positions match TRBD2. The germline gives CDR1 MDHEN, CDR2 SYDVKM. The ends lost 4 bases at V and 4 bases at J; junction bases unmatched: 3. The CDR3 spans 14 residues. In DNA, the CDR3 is TGTGCCAGCAGTTCTCTAGCGGGAGGTTACGAGCAGTACTTC. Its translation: CASSSLAGGYEQYF.

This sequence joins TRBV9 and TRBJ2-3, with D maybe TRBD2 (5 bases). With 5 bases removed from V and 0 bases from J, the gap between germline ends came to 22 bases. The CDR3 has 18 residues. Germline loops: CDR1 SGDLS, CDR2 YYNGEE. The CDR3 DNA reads TGTGCCAGCAGTCCCACGGGGTTTTTCCACCCTAGCACAGATACGCAGTATTTT. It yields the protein CASSPTGFFHPSTDTQYF.

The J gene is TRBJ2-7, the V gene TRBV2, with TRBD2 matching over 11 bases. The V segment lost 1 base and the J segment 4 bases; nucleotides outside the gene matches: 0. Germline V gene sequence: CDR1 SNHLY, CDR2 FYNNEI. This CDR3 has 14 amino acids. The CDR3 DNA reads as TGTGCCAGCAGTGAAGGACTAGCGGGATACGAGCAGTACTTC. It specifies CASSEGLAGYEQYF.

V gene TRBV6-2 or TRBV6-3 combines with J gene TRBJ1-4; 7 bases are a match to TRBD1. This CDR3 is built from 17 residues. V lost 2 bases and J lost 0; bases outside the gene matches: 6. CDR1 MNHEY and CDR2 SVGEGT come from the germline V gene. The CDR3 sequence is CASSYPRDSATNEKLFF. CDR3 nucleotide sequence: TGTGCCAGCAGTTACCCAAGGGACAGCGCAACTAATGAAAAACTGTTTTTT.

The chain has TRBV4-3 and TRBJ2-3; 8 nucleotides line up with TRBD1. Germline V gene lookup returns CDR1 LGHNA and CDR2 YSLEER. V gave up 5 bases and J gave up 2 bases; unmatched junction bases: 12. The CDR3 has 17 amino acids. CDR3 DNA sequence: TGCGCCAGCAGCTTCCGGGTCGGGACAGGAGTCACAGATACGCAGTATTTT. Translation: CASSFRVGTGVTDTQYF.

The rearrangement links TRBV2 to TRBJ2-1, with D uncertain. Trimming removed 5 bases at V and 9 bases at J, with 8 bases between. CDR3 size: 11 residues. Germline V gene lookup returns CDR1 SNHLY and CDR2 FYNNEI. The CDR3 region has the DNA TGTGCCAGCAGTTACTACTCTGAGCAGTTCTTC. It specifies CASSYYSEQFF. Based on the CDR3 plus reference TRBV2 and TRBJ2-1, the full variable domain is EPEVTQTPSHQVTQMGQEVILRCVPISNHLYFYWYRQILGQKVEFLVSFYNNEISEKSEIFDDQFSVERPDGSNFTLKIRSTKLEDSAMYFCASSYYSEQFFGPGTRLTVL.

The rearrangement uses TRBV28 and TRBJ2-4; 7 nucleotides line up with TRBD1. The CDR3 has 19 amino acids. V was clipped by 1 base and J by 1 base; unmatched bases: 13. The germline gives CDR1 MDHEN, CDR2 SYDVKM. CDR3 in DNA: TGTGCCAGCAGTTTATCCCTCAAAGACAGGGAATGGGCCAAAAACATTCAGTACTTC. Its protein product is CASSLSLKDREWAKNIQYF. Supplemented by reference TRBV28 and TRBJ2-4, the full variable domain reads DVKVTQSSRYLVKRTGEKVFLECVQDMDHENMFWYRQDPGLGLRLIYFSYDVKMKEKGDIPEGYSVSREKKERFSLILESASTNQTSMYLCASSLSLKDREWAKNIQYFGAGTRLSVL.

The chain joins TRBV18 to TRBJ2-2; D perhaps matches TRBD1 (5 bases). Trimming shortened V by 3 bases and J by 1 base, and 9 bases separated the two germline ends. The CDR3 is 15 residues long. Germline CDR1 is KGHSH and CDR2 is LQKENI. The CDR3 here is CASSPQTGNTGELFF. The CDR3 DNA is TGTGCCAGCTCACCTCAAACAGGGAACACCGGGGAGCTGTTTTTT.

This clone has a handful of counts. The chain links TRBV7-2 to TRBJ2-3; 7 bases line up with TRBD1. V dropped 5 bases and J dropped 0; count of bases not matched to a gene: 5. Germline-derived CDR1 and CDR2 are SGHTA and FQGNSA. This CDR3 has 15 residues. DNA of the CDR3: TGTGCCAGCAGCCCGGGGACAGCTAGCACAGATACGCAGTATTTT. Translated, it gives CASSPGTASTDTQYF.

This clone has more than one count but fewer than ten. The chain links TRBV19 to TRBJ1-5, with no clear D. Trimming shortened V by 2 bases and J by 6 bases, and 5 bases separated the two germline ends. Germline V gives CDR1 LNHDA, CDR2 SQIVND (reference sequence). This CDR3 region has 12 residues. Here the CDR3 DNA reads TGTGCCAGTAGTATAACGCGTCAGCCCCAGCATTTT. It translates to CASSITRQPQHF.

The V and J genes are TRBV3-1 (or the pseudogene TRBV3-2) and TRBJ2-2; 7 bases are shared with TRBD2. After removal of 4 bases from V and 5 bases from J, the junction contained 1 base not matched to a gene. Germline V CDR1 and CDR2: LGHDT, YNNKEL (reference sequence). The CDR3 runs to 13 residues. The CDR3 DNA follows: TGTGCCAGCAGCCGGGGAGGGACCGGGGAGCTGTTTTTT. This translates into CASSRGGTGELFF.

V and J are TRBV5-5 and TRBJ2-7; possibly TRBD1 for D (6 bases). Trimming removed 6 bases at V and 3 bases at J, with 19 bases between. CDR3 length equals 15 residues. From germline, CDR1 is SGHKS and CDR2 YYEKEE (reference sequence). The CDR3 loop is CASTNRDNPNYEQYF. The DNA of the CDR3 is TGTGCCAGCACCAACCGGGACAACCCAAACTACGAGCAGTACTTC.

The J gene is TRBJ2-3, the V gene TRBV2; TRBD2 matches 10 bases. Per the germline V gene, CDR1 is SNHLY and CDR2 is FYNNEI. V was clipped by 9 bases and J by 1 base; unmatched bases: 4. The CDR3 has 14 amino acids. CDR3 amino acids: CARGGTSGTDTQYF. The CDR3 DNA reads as TGTGCCAGGGGGGGGACTAGCGGCACAGATACGCAGTATTTT.

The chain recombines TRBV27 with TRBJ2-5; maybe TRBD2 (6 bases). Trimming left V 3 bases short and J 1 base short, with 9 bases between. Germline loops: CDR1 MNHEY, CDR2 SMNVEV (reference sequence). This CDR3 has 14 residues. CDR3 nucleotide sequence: TGTGCCAGCAGTTTTGAGGGAGGCCAAGAGACCCAGTACTTC. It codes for CASSFEGGQETQYF.

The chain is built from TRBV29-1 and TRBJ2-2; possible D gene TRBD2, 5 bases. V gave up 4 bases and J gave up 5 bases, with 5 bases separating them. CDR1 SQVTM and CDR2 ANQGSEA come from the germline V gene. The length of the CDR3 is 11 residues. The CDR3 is CSVGTTGELFF. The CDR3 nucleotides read TGCAGCGTTGGGACTACCGGGGAGCTGTTTTTT.

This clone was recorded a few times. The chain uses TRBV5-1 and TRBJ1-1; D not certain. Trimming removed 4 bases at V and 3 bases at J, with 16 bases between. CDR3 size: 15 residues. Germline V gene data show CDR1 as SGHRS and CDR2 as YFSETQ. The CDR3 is CASSAPHHGDTEAFF. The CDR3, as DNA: TGCGCCAGCAGCGCCCCACACCACGGGGACACTGAAGCTTTCTTT. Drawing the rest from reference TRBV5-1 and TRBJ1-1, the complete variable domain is KAGVTQTPRYLIKTRGQQVTLSCSPISGHRSVSWYQQTPGQGLQFLFEYFSETQRNKGNFPGRFSGRQFSNSRSEMNVSTLELGDSALYLCASSAPHHGDTEAFFGQGTRLTVV.

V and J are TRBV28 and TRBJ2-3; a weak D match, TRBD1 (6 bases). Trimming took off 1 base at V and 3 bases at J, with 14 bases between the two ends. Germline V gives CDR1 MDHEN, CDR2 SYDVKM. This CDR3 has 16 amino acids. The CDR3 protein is CASSLLDSGRTDTQYF. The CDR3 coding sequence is TGTGCCAGCAGTTTATTGGACAGCGGCCGAACAGATACGCAGTATTTT.

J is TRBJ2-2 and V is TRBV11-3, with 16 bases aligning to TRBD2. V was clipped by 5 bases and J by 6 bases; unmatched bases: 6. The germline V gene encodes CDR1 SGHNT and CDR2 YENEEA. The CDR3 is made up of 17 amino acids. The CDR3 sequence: CASSPGLAGGKAGELFF. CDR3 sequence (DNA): TGTGCCAGCAGCCCGGGACTAGCGGGGGGGAAGGCCGGGGAGCTGTTTTTT.

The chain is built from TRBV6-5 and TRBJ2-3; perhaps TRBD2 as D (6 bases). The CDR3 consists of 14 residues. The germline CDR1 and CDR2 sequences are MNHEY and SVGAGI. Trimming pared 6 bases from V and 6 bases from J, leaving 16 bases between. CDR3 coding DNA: TGTGCCAGCAGCTCACGGGACTCTGGGGATACGCAGTATTTT. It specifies CASSSRDSGDTQYF.

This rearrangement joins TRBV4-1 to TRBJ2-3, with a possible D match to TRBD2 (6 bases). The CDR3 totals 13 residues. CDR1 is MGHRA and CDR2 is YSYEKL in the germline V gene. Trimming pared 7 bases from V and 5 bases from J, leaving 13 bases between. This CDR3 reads CASTGDQGDTQYF. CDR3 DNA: TGCGCCAGCACGGGGGACCAGGGAGATACGCAGTATTTT.

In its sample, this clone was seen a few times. CDR3 region: CSAQMGSPLHF. DNA for the CDR3: TGCAGTGCTCAGATGGGCTCACCCCTCCACTTT. This sequence joins TRBV20-1 and TRBJ1-6; no clear D gene. In germline, CDR1 is DFQATT, CDR2 SNEGSKA (reference sequence). Trimming left V 5 bases short and J 10 bases short, with 9 bases between. The CDR3 spans 11 residues.

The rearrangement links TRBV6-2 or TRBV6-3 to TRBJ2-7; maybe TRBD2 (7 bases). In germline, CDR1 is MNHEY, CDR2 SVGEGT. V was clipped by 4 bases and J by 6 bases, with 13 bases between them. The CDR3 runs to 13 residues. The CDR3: CASSWTAGSEQYF. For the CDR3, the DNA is TGTGCCAGCAGTTGGACAGCGGGGAGCGAGCAGTACTTC.

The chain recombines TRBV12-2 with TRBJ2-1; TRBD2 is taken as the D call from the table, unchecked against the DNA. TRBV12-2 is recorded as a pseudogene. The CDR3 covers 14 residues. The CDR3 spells CASRLGGDYNEQFF. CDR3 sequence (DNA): TGTGCAAGTCGCTTAGGGGGGGACTACAATGAGCAGTTCTTC.